One sample yielded the 16 T cell receptor beta chains listed below, sequenced in a study of CD8 T cells in Susac syndrome. Random hexamers were used to reverse transcribe an amount of roughly 0.5 to 1 ug RNA. MiXCR, run by TCRdb on the immunoSEQ multiplex PCR reads, gives a single entry per CDR3 protein. The data hold about 50,000 distinct CDR3 sequences, with roughly 93% observed a single time. Material for sequencing was CD8+ T cells from PBMCs. The receptors come from a human donor with multiple sclerosis.

The CDR3, as DNA: TGTGCCAGTAGTCCCAGATTCGGCGACAACTATGGCTACACCTTC. This sequence encodes CASSPRFGDNYGYTF. The chain is built from TRBV19 and TRBJ1-2, with no clear D. From germline, CDR1 is LNHDA and CDR2 SQIVND (reference sequence). Trimming pared 5 bases from V and 2 bases from J, leaving 15 bases between. This CDR3 has 15 amino acids. Variable domain in full (rest from reference TRBV19 and TRBJ1-2): DGGITQSPKYLFRKEGQNVTLSCEQNLNHDAMYWYRQDPGQGLRLIYYSQIVNDFQKGDIAEGYSVSREKKESFPLTVTSAQKNPTAFYLCASSPRFGDNYGYTFGSGTRLTVV.

This chain connects TRBV9 to TRBJ2-3, with D maybe TRBD2 (6 bases). The germline V gene has CDR1 SGDLS and CDR2 YYNGEE. This CDR3 is 13 amino acids long. Deletions cut 2 bases from V and 11 bases from J, with 15 bases between. This CDR3 reads CASSVGTPGEQYF. The CDR3 nucleotides are TGTGCCAGCAGCGTCGGAACTCCGGGGGAGCAGTATTTT.

The genes are TRBV28 and TRBJ2-3; tentative D call: TRBD2 (7 bases). Per the germline V gene, CDR1 is MDHEN and CDR2 is SYDVKM. The CDR3 is 16 amino acids. V lost 5 bases, J lost 3 bases, and 18 bases lay in between. This CDR3 is CASSPVRGGTTDTQYF. The DNA of the CDR3 is TGTGCCAGCAGTCCAGTAAGGGGGGGAACGACAGATACGCAGTATTTT.

V and J are TRBV10-3 and TRBJ2-3; 11 bases line up with TRBD2. The CDR3 covers 19 residues. Unmatched junction bases numbered 12, after V lost 2 bases and J lost 2 bases. The germline gives CDR1 ENHRY, CDR2 SYGVKD. The CDR3 DNA follows: TGTGCCATCAGTGAGGCCCACCCTAGCGGGGGGTTGTACACAGATACGCAGTATTTT. Translating gives CAISEAHPSGGLYTDTQYF.

V and J are TRBV6-5 and TRBJ1-1; no definite D call. Germline V gene sequence: CDR1 MNHEY, CDR2 SVGAGI. The V end was cut by 2 bases, the J end by 1 base, with 5 bases between. There are 13 residues in the CDR3. The CDR3 loop is CASSYGGNTEAFF. The CDR3 DNA sequence: TGTGCCAGCAGTTACGGCGGGAACACTGAAGCTTTCTTT.

V usage is TRBV6-5 and J usage is TRBJ2-1; possibly TRBD1 for D (7 bases). V was clipped by 0 bases and J by 9 bases, with 12 bases between them. The CDR3 spans 14 residues. Germline V gene lookup returns CDR1 MNHEY and CDR2 SVGAGI. CDR3 region: CASSYSPQGGEQFF. CDR3 nucleotide sequence: TGTGCCAGCAGTTACTCGCCCCAGGGGGGTGAGCAGTTCTTC.

V is TRBV20-1 and J is TRBJ2-7; D call uncertain. The CDR3 sequence is 13 residues long. The germline CDR1 and CDR2 sequences are DFQATT and SNEGSKA (reference sequence). V lost 0 bases, J lost 2 bases, and 8 bases lay in between. In DNA form, the CDR3 reads TGCAGTGCTAGAGATCTAACAGCCTACGAGCAGTACTTC. Encoded protein: CSARDLTAYEQYF.

This sequence joins TRBV7-8 and TRBJ1-5; possibly TRBD1 for D (6 bases). This CDR3 has 14 residues. Germline V gene lookup returns CDR1 SGHVS and CDR2 FQNEAQ. The germline V and J ends were trimmed by 3 bases and 5 bases, with 11 bases remaining between them. CDR3 amino acids: CASSFLGGYQPQHF. Here the CDR3 DNA reads TGTGCCAGCAGCTTCCTAGGGGGTTATCAGCCCCAGCATTTT. Full variable domain (missing parts from reference TRBV7-8 and TRBJ1-5): GAGVSQSPRYKVAKRGQDVALRCDPISGHVSLFWYQQALGQGPEFLTYFQNEAQLDKSGLPSDRFFAERPEGSVSTLKIQRTQQEDSAVYLCASSFLGGYQPQHFGDGTRLSIL.

The chain combines TRBV27 with TRBJ1-2; D is unclear. The CDR3 has 13 amino acids. The V and J ends lost 6 bases and 2 bases respectively, with 10 bases between them. Looked up from germline, CDR1 is MNHEY and CDR2 is SMNVEV (reference sequence). CDR3 sequence: CASRSWKNYGYTF. DNA of the CDR3: TGTGCCAGCAGATCCTGGAAAAACTATGGCTACACCTTC.

This clonotype was seen a handful of times. The J gene is TRBJ1-3, the V gene TRBV7-3; no clear D gene. Germline lookup yields CDR1 SGHTA and CDR2 FQGTGA. CDR3 length: 14 residues. Trimming shortened V by 3 bases and J by 0 bases, and 6 bases separated the two germline ends. The CDR3 spells CASSLDYSGNTIYF. CDR3 sequence (DNA): TGTGCCAGCAGCTTGGATTACTCTGGAAACACCATATATTTT.

The genes are TRBV20-1 and TRBJ2-1, with D tentatively TRBD2 (5 bases). The CDR3 has 16 amino acids. Germline V gene lookup returns CDR1 DFQATT and CDR2 SNEGSKA (reference sequence). The V end was cut by 2 bases, the J end by 3 bases, with 17 bases between. The CDR3 DNA sequence: TGCAGTGCTAGAAAACCGGACTCAAGAGTCTACAATGAGCAGTTCTTC. It specifies CSARKPDSRVYNEQFF.

In this sample, this clonotype turned up once. V is TRBV7-9 and J is TRBJ2-2; D call uncertain. Trimming left V 4 bases short and J 0 bases short, with 9 bases between. CDR3 size: 15 residues. Germline V gives CDR1 SEHNR, CDR2 FQNEAQ (reference sequence). CDR3 residues: CASSSSRANTGELFF. For the CDR3, the DNA is TGTGCCAGCAGCTCCTCCCGGGCGAACACCGGGGAGCTGTTTTTT.

This chain links TRBV4-2 with TRBJ1-1; D gene unclear. V was pared by 3 bases and J by 3 bases, with 14 bases between. CDR1 and CDR2 from the germline V gene are LGHNA and YNFKEQ. There are 15 residues in the CDR3. In DNA, the CDR3 is TGTGCCAGCAGCCATTCCAGGCGGGAGGACACTGAAGCTTTCTTT. Protein product: CASSHSRREDTEAFF.

The chain couples TRBV6-2 or TRBV6-3 to TRBJ1-2; 8 bases fit TRBD1. The V segment lost 4 bases and the J segment 3 bases; nucleotides outside the gene matches: 10. The CDR3 totals 16 residues. The germline CDR1 and CDR2 sequences are MNHEY and SVGEGT. The CDR3 DNA is TGTGCCAGCAGTTTACCCCCGGACAGGGTGGACTATGGCTACACCTTC. Translation gives CASSLPPDRVDYGYTF.

The chain combines TRBV12-5 with TRBJ2-7, with unresolved D. The germline gives CDR1 LGHNT, CDR2 FRNRAP. V was shortened by 5 bases and J by 3 bases, with 20 bases between the two germline ends. This CDR3 is 16 amino acids long. DNA of the CDR3: TGTGCTAGTGGTGTCCCCCCCGGGCCCCGAGGCTACGAGCAGTACTTC. Translated, it gives CASGVPPGPRGYEQYF.

The DNA for the CDR3 is TGTGCCAGCAGTCCCTACCGGGCTAATCAGCCCCAGCATTTT. Amino acid sequence: CASSPYRANQPQHF. V and J are TRBV28 and TRBJ1-5; no definite D call. V dropped 5 bases and J dropped 4 bases, with 12 bases sitting between them. The CDR3 spans 14 residues. Germline CDR1 and CDR2: MDHEN and SYDVKM. The full variable domain, rest sourced from reference TRBV28 and TRBJ1-5, is DVKVTQSSRYLVKRTGEKVFLECVQDMDHENMFWYRQDPGLGLRLIYFSYDVKMKEKGDIPEGYSVSREKKERFSLILESASTNQTSMYLCASSPYRANQPQHFGDGTRLSIL.